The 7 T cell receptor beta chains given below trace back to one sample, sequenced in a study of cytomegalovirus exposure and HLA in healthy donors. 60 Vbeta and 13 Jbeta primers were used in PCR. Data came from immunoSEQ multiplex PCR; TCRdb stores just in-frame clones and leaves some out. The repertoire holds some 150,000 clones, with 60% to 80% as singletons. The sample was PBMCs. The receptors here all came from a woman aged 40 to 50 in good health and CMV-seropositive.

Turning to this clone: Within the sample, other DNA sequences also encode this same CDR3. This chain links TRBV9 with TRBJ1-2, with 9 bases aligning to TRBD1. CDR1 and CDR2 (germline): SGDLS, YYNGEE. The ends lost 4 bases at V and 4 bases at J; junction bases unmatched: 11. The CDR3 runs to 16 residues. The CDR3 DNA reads TGTGCCAGCAGCCCTCGTTCGCGGACAGGGGCCTATGGCTACACCTTC. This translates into CASSPRSRTGAYGYTF.

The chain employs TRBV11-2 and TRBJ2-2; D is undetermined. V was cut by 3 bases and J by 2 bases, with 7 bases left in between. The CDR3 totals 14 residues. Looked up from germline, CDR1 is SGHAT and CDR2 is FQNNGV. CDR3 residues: CASSFFVNTGELFF. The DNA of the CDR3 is TGTGCCAGCAGCTTCTTTGTTAACACCGGGGAGCTGTTTTTT.

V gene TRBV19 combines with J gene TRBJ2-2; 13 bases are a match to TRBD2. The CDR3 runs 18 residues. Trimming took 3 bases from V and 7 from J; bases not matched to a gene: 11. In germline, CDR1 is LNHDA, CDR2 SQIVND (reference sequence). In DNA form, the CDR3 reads TGTGCCAGTAGTATTGCCCGACTAGCGGGGGGTCGGAACGGGGAGCTGTTTTTT. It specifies CASSIARLAGGRNGELFF.

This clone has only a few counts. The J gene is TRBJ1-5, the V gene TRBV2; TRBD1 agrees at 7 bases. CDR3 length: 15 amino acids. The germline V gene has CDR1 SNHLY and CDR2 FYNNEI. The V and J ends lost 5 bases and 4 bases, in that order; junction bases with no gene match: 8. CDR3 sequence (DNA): TGTGCCAGCAGTACGGACAGGCTAGGGAATCAGCCCCAGCATTTT. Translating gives CASSTDRLGNQPQHF. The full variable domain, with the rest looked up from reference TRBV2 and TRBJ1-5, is EPEVTQTPSHQVTQMGQEVILRCVPISNHLYFYWYRQILGQKVEFLVSFYNNEISEKSEIFDDQFSVERPDGSNFTLKIRSTKLEDSAMYFCASSTDRLGNQPQHFGDGTRLSIL.

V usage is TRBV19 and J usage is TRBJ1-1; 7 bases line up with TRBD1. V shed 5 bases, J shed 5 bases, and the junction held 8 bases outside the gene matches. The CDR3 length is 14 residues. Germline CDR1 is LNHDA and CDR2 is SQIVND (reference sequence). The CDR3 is CASSATGAVTEAFF. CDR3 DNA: TGTGCCAGTAGTGCCACAGGGGCGGTAACTGAAGCTTTCTTT.

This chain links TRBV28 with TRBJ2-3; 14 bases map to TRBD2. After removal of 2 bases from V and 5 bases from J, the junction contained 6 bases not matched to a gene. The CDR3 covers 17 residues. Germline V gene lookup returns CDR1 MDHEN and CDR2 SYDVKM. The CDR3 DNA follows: TGTGCCAGCAGTTTAGTGACTAGCGGGGGGGCCCAAGATACGCAGTATTTT. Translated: CASSLVTSGGAQDTQYF.

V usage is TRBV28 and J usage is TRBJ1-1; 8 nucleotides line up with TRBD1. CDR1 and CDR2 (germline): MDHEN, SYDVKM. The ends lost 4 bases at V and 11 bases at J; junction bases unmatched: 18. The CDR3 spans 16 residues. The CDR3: CASSSAYGQGIVTAFF. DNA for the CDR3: TGTGCCAGCAGTTCGGCGTATGGACAGGGTATTGTGACGGCTTTCTTT.